Presented here are 9 T cell receptor beta chains from one specimen sequenced in a study of shared clonotypes between healthy human individuals. Using immunoSEQ multiplex PCR, the repertoire was profiled, and TCRdb retains in-frame clones only, with some absent. The sample carries hundreds of thousands of clones, approximately 79% recorded once. Sequencing used memory CD4+ T cells sorted from blood. Documented subset: CD45RA-negative fraction. The receptors originated from a woman younger than 45 in good health.

V is TRBV28 and J is TRBJ2-1; 9 nucleotides match TRBD1. The ends lost 5 bases at V and 1 base at J; junction bases unmatched: 6. Germline values: CDR1 MDHEN, CDR2 SYDVKM. The CDR3 sequence is 16 residues long. As DNA, the CDR3 is TGTGCCAGCAGTCCAGCCGGGACAGGGTCCTACAATGAGCAGTTCTTC. Encoded protein: CASSPAGTGSYNEQFF.

This chain links TRBV6-1 with TRBJ1-3; no definite D call. V was shortened by 4 bases and J by 4 bases, with 14 bases between the two germline ends. This CDR3 is 15 amino acids long. Germline CDR1 and CDR2: MNHNS and SASEGT. Here the CDR3 DNA reads TGTGCCAGCAGTGTGGCTCTCCTCCACGGAAACACCATATATTTT. Translation: CASSVALLHGNTIYF.

The J gene is TRBJ1-2, the V gene TRBV1; the table names TRBD1, a call not compared with the DNA. TRBV1 is labeled a pseudogene. The CDR3 has 15 residues. In DNA form, the CDR3 reads TGCACCAGCACCGCAGCTACCTACAGGGTCTCTGGCTACACCTTC. Its protein is CTSTAATYRVSGYTF.

The chain couples TRBV5-1 to TRBJ2-3; 11 positions match TRBD1. CDR3 size: 18 residues. Trimming took 0 bases from V and 2 from J; bases not matched to a gene: 8. CDR1 and CDR2 from the germline V gene are SGHRS and YFSETQ. The CDR3 region is CASSLGHRDRGSTDTQYF. In nucleotides, the CDR3 is TGCGCCAGCAGCTTGGGACACCGGGACAGGGGGTCCACAGATACGCAGTATTTT.

The J gene is TRBJ1-2, the V gene TRBV5-1; D is undetermined. CDR1 and CDR2 from the germline V gene are SGHRS and YFSETQ. This CDR3 region has 13 residues. The germline V and J ends were trimmed by 5 bases and 4 bases, with 12 bases remaining between them. The CDR3 DNA follows: TGCGCCAGCAGTCCAGACAAGACCTATGGCTACACCTTC. Translation gives CASSPDKTYGYTF.

With regard to this clone: A read error likely explains this, since a far larger clone differs by one base. The identical CDR3 is also encoded by other nucleotide sequences in the sample. The rearrangement links TRBV14 to TRBJ1-1; D gene unclear. The V end was cut by 6 bases, the J end by 6 bases, with 11 bases between. The CDR3 contains 12 residues. Germline lookup yields CDR1 SGHDN and CDR2 FVKESK. CDR3 residues: CASSHLGAEAFF. The CDR3 DNA reads as TGTGCCAGCAGTCACCTCGGGGCTGAAGCTTTCTTT.

The chain has TRBV4-1 and TRBJ2-1, with 8 bases lining up with TRBD2. Unmatched junction bases numbered 6, after V lost 6 bases and J lost 2 bases. Germline V gives CDR1 MGHRA, CDR2 YSYEKL. The CDR3 is 15 residues long. CDR3 nucleotide sequence: TGCGCCAGCAGTCGAGCGGGAGAGGCCTACAATGAGCAGTTCTTC. This sequence encodes CASSRAGEAYNEQFF.

The table lists this clone with a count of one. The chain joins TRBV28 to TRBJ1-2; TRBD1 might be the D (6 bases). The germline V and J ends were trimmed by 3 bases and 5 bases, with 13 bases remaining between them. Germline values: CDR1 MDHEN, CDR2 SYDVKM. This CDR3 is 14 amino acids long. The DNA for the CDR3 is TGTGCCAGCAGTTTCTTGGACAGCGTTTATGGCTACACCTTC. This encodes CASSFLDSVYGYTF.

This chain connects TRBV28 to TRBJ2-5; D uncertain. The CDR3 has 16 residues. V was cut by 2 bases and J by 5 bases, with 18 bases left in between. CDR1 and CDR2 (germline): MDHEN, SYDVKM. CDR3 in amino acids: CASSLLATVLGETQYF. CDR3 DNA sequence: TGTGCCAGCAGTTTACTTGCGACGGTGCTCGGGGAGACCCAGTACTTC.